The rows below give T cell receptor beta chains drawn from one sample of a study of blood T cell repertoires in COVID-19. Profiling relied on immunoSEQ multiplex PCR, and the TCRdb table lists in-frame clones only, not all of them. The data show 650,000 to 800,000 clones, with approximately 90% seen just once and about 0.24% held by the top ten. Sequenced input: peripheral blood. The receptors originated from a woman aged 18 to 35 with acute or convalescent COVID-19. The CDR3 runs from the conserved cysteine through the conserved F or W. Each record gives: J gene, clone size, V gene, D gene, CDR3 protein, CDR3 DNA. D genes are given only for firm matches. Only part of the rows carry a size: once, few, many, or a class if the clone is expanded.

J gene: TRBJ2-7; clone size: .; V gene: TRBV19; D gene: .; CDR3 protein: CASSIIHSVNGGLSYEQYF; CDR3 DNA: TGTGCCAGTAGTATTATTCACTCCGTCAACGGGGGTCTCTCCTACGAGCAGTACTTC
J gene: TRBJ1-2; clone size: .; V gene: TRBV19; D gene: .; CDR3 protein: CASSIVGGYTF; CDR3 DNA: TGTGCCAGTAGTATAGTCGGTGGCTACACCTTC
J gene: TRBJ2-7; clone size: .; V gene: TRBV11-1; D gene: TRBD2; CDR3 protein: CASSPLGRDGLDGEYF; CDR3 DNA: TGTGCCAGCAGCCCCCTGGGGAGGGATGGTCTCGATGGAGAGTACTTC
J gene: TRBJ1-2; clone size: few; V gene: TRBV6-5; D gene: TRBD1; CDR3 protein: CASSLTGEDGYTF; CDR3 DNA: TGTGCCAGCAGTTTAACAGGGGAGGATGGCTACACCTTC
J gene: TRBJ2-5; clone size: .; V gene: TRBV5-1; D gene: .; CDR3 protein: CASSYRTEETQYF; CDR3 DNA: TGCGCCAGCAGCTATAGGACAGAAGAGACCCAGTACTTC
J gene: TRBJ1-1; clone size: .; V gene: TRBV5-5; D gene: .; CDR3 protein: CASSLERGNTEAFF; CDR3 DNA: TGTGCCAGCAGCTTGGAAAGGGGGAACACTGAAGCTTTCTTT
J gene: TRBJ2-3; clone size: .; V gene: TRBV30; D gene: .; CDR3 protein: CAWATVSSTDTQYF; CDR3 DNA: TGTGCCTGGGCCACTGTATCTAGCACAGATACGCAGTATTTT
J gene: TRBJ1-2; clone size: .; V gene: TRBV19; D gene: .; CDR3 protein: CASLTRQVSGGYTF; CDR3 DNA: TGTGCCAGCCTGACGAGACAGGTCTCGGGTGGCTACACCTTC
J gene: TRBJ2-7; clone size: .; V gene: TRBV3-1/TRBV3-2; D gene: .; CDR3 protein: CASSQVRGYEQYF; CDR3 DNA: TGTGCCAGCAGCCAGGTCAGGGGTTACGAGCAGTACTTC
J gene: TRBJ2-7; clone size: .; V gene: TRBV7-2; D gene: TRBD2; CDR3 protein: CASSPEGLAGVSYEQYF; CDR3 DNA: TGTGCCAGCAGCCCCGAGGGGCTAGCGGGGGTCTCCTACGAGCAGTACTTC